Described below is a single T cell receptor beta chain sequence and its context. Its antigen is not known. TCRbeta library preparation incorporated unique molecular identifiers. TCRdb reprocessed the PCR reads with MiXCR, giving one entry per CDR3 protein. The sample records around 960,000 distinct CDR3 sequences, around 30% being singletons. The CDR3 sequence is 14 residues long. The germline CDR1 and CDR2 sequences are SQVTM and ANQGSEA. V lost 2 bases, J lost 7 bases, and 15 bases lay in between. The data were obtained in a study of T-cell reconstitution after alpha-beta-depleted transplantation in children. General study findings and limits: T-cell counts and diversity at one year following transplant were attributed mainly to newly produced T cells. Expanded graft clones, several hundred of them, were reportedly the source of alpha-beta T cells about two months after transplant. Several patients had high TCRbeta diversity at day 60; it came from surviving recipient T cells and thymic progenitors.

The sequence was collected from a boy under three years old who had a stem cell transplant for SCID, so the T cells may come from the graft donor. The sample consisted of PBMCs, mostly from graft donor cells, taken 360 days after TCRalphabeta/CD19-depleted stem cell transplant. The V gene is TRBV29-1, the J gene TRBJ2-1; possibly TRBD1 for D (5 bases). The CDR3 spells CSVEHRVRTNEQFF. The DNA for the CDR3 is TGCAGCGTTGAACACCGCGTGAGGACAAATGAGCAGTTCTTC.